The 18 T cell receptor beta chains below were found in one sample sequenced in a study of blood T cell repertoires in COVID-19. Clones were read by immunoSEQ multiplex PCR, and TCRdb kept only the in-frame ones, dropping some. The top ten clones hold around 2.4% of a sample with over 250,000 clones, approximately 86% of them seen once. What was sequenced was PBMCs or T cells enriched from blood (not recorded which). The source of these receptors is a woman aged 18-35 years who had recovered from COVID-19.

This chain connects TRBV18 to TRBJ2-7, with TRBD2 identical over 11 bases. V trimming: 5 bases; J trimming: 4 bases; junction bases outside the gene matches: 10. Germline CDR1 reads KGHSH; CDR2 reads LQKENI. CDR3 size: 16 residues. The CDR3 bases are TGTGCCAGCTCATTACGTAGCGGGGGGGGCCCTTACGAGCAGTACTTC. This translates into CASSLRSGGGPYEQYF.

The table lists this clone with a count of one. The chain employs TRBV27 and TRBJ2-5; 8 bases align to TRBD1. V lost 6 bases to trimming and J lost 4 bases; unmatched junction nucleotides: 13. The CDR3 extends over 16 amino acids. CDR1 MNHEY and CDR2 SMNVEV come from the germline V gene (reference sequence). The CDR3 here is CASSRYDRGGGETQYF. The CDR3 bases are TGTGCCAGCAGCCGATACGACAGGGGAGGAGGAGAGACCCAGTACTTC.

In this sample, this clone turned up once. V is TRBV29-1 and J is TRBJ1-1; 7 bases agree with TRBD1. The germline V gene encodes CDR1 SQVTM and CDR2 ANQGSEA. CDR3 length equals 13 residues. V lost 5 bases to trimming and J lost 5 bases; unmatched junction nucleotides: 8. CDR3 loop: CSVSTGQKTEAFF. The CDR3 region has the DNA TGCAGCGTTTCGACAGGGCAAAAAACTGAAGCTTTCTTT. Supplemented by reference TRBV29-1 and TRBJ1-1, the full variable domain reads SAVISQKPSRDICQRGTSLTIQCQVDSQVTMMFWYRQQPGQSLTLIATANQGSEATYESGFVIDKFPISRPNLTFSTLTVSNMSPEDSSIYLCSVSTGQKTEAFFGQGTRLTVV.

V is TRBV7-2 and J is TRBJ2-5; TRBD1 agrees at 7 bases. V gave up 1 base and J gave up 5 bases; unmatched junction bases: 10. Germline CDR1 reads SGHTA; CDR2 reads FQGNSA. The CDR3 extends over 16 amino acids. As DNA, the CDR3 is TGTGCCAGCAGCTTAGAGTTTGCAGGGGGACGGGAGACCCAGTACTTC. Translated, it gives CASSLEFAGGRETQYF.

The J gene is TRBJ2-1, the V gene TRBV28, with D perhaps matching TRBD2 (5 bases). The CDR3 totals 15 residues. The V end lost 6 bases, the J end lost 1 base, and 13 bases lay between the germline ends. In germline, CDR1 is MDHEN, CDR2 SYDVKM. The CDR3 DNA is TGTGCCAGCAGCCTAAGCGGTCTTTCCTACAATGAGCAGTTCTTC. Encoded protein: CASSLSGLSYNEQFF.

The chain is built from TRBV19 and TRBJ1-4, with TRBD1 matching 9 bases. With 4 bases clipped from V and 8 bases from J, the junction kept 17 bases outside the gene matches. The CDR3 sequence is 18 residues long. Germline V gene lookup returns CDR1 LNHDA and CDR2 SQIVND (reference sequence). CDR3 sequence reads: CASSNRGRQQIVAEKLFF. CDR3 coding DNA: TGTGCCAGTAGTAACAGGGGGCGACAACAAATAGTCGCCGAAAAACTGTTTTTT.

This chain connects TRBV12-3 or TRBV12-4 to TRBJ2-7; D gene ambiguous. There are 11 residues in the CDR3. V lost 6 bases and J lost 6, with 9 bases in between. The CDR3 region has the DNA TGTGCCAGCAGCCGTGTCGGCGAGCAGTACTTC. Translating gives CASSRVGEQYF.

This clone was observed a handful of times. The chain uses TRBV5-1 and TRBJ2-7; 9 positions agree with TRBD1. V lost 4 bases, J lost 6 bases, and 8 bases stayed unmatched. Germline CDR1 SGHRS, CDR2 YFSETQ. The CDR3 sequence is 14 residues long. The CDR3 DNA follows: TGCGCCAGCAGCCCGGACAGGGGACGAAGCGAGCAGTACTTC. As protein: CASSPDRGRSEQYF.

The chain carries TRBV10-3 and TRBJ2-1; TRBD2 matches at 8 bases. Trimming removed 6 bases from V and 7 bases from J; junction bases left unmatched: 8. Looked up from germline, CDR1 is ENHRY and CDR2 is SYGVKD. The CDR3 has 14 residues. The CDR3 loop is CAIRLAGTGNEQFF. CDR3 coding DNA: TGTGCCATCAGGTTAGCGGGAACTGGAAATGAGCAGTTCTTC.

The genes are TRBV4-1 and TRBJ1-5, with D possibly being TRBD1 (5 bases). Germline loops: CDR1 MGHRA, CDR2 YSYEKL. The CDR3 runs 14 residues. Between the trimmed V and J ends, which lost 1 base and 8 bases, there was a span of 12 bases. The CDR3 sequence: CASSQGFRDEPQHF. The DNA for the CDR3 is TGCGCCAGCAGCCAAGGTTTCAGGGATGAGCCCCAGCATTTT.

The chain employs TRBV5-1 and TRBJ1-2; D not certain. This CDR3 contains 15 residues. Trimming took 1 base from V and 4 from J, leaving 14 bases between them. CDR1 is SGHRS and CDR2 is YFSETQ in the germline V gene. This CDR3 is CASSLRSGPPYGYTF. The CDR3 DNA sequence: TGCGCCAGCAGCTTGCGCTCGGGTCCCCCCTATGGCTACACCTTC.

V and J are TRBV4-1 and TRBJ2-7; a weak D match, TRBD2 (6 bases). Trimming stripped 0 bases from V and 0 bases from J, with 15 bases between. The V gene's germline CDR1 is MGHRA and CDR2 YSYEKL. The CDR3 has 17 residues. CDR3 sequence: CASSQELRGRSSYEQYF. In DNA form, the CDR3 reads TGCGCCAGCAGCCAAGAACTACGTGGGAGGAGCTCCTACGAGCAGTACTTC.

The chain is built from TRBV4-3 and TRBJ1-6; D not certain. Trimming stripped 3 bases from V and 6 bases from J, with 18 bases between. The CDR3 spans 17 residues. CDR1 is LGHNA and CDR2 is YSLEER in the germline V gene. The CDR3, as DNA: TGCGCCAGCAGCCAGAATGTCGGAACAGAGGGTAATTCACCCCTCCACTTT. This codes for CASSQNVGTEGNSPLHF.

CDR3 DNA sequence: TGTGCCAGCAGTTTTACGGGTAGCACAGATACGCAGTATTTT. It is translated as CASSFTGSTDTQYF. This chain joins TRBV27 and TRBJ2-3; no definite D call. The CDR3 covers 14 residues. The V end lost 3 bases, the J end lost 0 bases, and 7 bases lay between the germline ends. From germline, CDR1 is MNHEY and CDR2 SMNVEV (reference sequence).

The DNA for the CDR3 is TGTGCCAGCAGCGCTGACAGGGAGTGGGAGACCCAGTACTTC. Translated, it gives CASSADREWETQYF. The chain carries TRBV7-9 and TRBJ2-5, with TRBD1 identical over 7 bases. The germline V gene encodes CDR1 SEHNR and CDR2 FQNEAQ (reference sequence). V lost 5 bases and J lost 5; bases outside the gene matches: 8. The CDR3 is 14 amino acids.

V is TRBV28 and J is TRBJ2-5, with D possibly TRBD2 on 5 matching bases. The CDR3 is made up of 17 amino acids. Germline assignment: CDR1 MDHEN and CDR2 SYDVKM. V dropped 5 bases and J dropped 7 bases, with 26 bases sitting between them. CDR3 sequence (DNA): TGTGCCAGCAGTGTGCGCCGGACTTTGCCCGGGAAGGGGACCCAGTACTTC. Translated, it gives CASSVRRTLPGKGTQYF.

The rearrangement joins TRBV5-6 to TRBJ2-7, with 11 bases aligning to TRBD1. Germline loops: CDR1 SGHDT, CDR2 YYEEEE. Trimming cost V 2 bases and J 0 bases; bases outside gene matches: 1. The CDR3 totals 15 residues. The CDR3 nucleotides are TGTGCCAGCAGCTTCGGGACAGGGGGCTCCTACGAGCAGTACTTC. It yields the protein CASSFGTGGSYEQYF.

The V and J genes are TRBV4-1 and TRBJ2-1; D uncertain. The CDR3 contains 13 residues. CDR1 MGHRA and CDR2 YSYEKL come from the germline V gene. The V and J ends lost 4 bases and 3 bases respectively, with 7 bases between them. CDR3 in amino acids: CASSLSRYNEQFF. The CDR3 DNA follows: TGCGCCAGCAGCCTAAGCCGCTACAATGAGCAGTTCTTC.